Included here is one T cell receptor beta chain sequence, with context. This CDR3 is 10 amino acids long. CDR1 is LGHNT, CDR2 FRNRAP, per germline. The germline V and J ends were trimmed by 6 bases and 10 bases, with 10 bases remaining between them. This sample was included in a study of identical twins. Template switching, a step in the protocol, added a universal primer site, and cDNA carried unique molecular identifiers. TCRdb recomputed calls from the 5' RACE reads with MiXCR, one row per CDR3 protein. The table records more than 400,000 distinct CDR3 sequences, approximately 14% of them present only once. The sample also formed part of further work on yellow fever vaccine responses in identical twins.

Sequencing input: CD4+ T cells sorted from blood. This chain links TRBV12-5 with TRBJ2-7, with D hard to call. The TCR comes from a woman between 18 and 29 years old in good health. The CDR3 here is CASGGRLQYF. Written as DNA, the CDR3 is TGTGCTAGTGGCGGCCGACTCCAGTACTTC.